The 21 T cell receptor beta chains presented below share a single source sample, sequenced in a study of T cells in Graves' hyperthyroidism and ophthalmopathy. RNA transcripts yielded amplified TCR beta CDR3 regions. RT-PCR in the first round (using the HTBI primer set) targeted the TCR CDR3. In TCRdb, the multiplex PCR reads were re-called with MiXCR into one record per CDR3 protein. Of about 690,000 distinct CDR3 sequences listed, roughly 17% were seen once; the top ten hold roughly a sixth. Sequenced: blood. These receptors were collected from a middle-aged man with Graves' hyperthyroidism.

In its sample, this clonotype was seen many times. The chain recombines TRBV12-5 with TRBJ1-1; TRBD1 matches 9 bases. The CDR3 consists of 14 residues. Germline V gene sequence: CDR1 LGHNT, CDR2 FRNRAP. The J segment lost 5 bases and the V segment lost 5 bases, leaving 6 bases of the junction unmatched. CDR3 region: CASGLGQGTTEAFF. CDR3 nucleotides: TGTGCTAGTGGTCTCGGACAGGGGACGACTGAAGCTTTCTTT.

The chain carries TRBV7-3 and TRBJ2-1; maybe TRBD2 (6 bases). The CDR3 is made up of 15 amino acids. Germline CDR1 reads SGHTA; CDR2 reads FQGTGA. V gave up 2 bases and J gave up 2 bases, with 10 bases separating them. The CDR3 DNA follows: TGTGCCAGCAGCTTATATAGCGGTACCTACAATGAGCAGTTCTTC. Residues: CASSLYSGTYNEQFF.

The sample holds many counts of this clonotype. The chain couples TRBV7-2 to TRBJ2-1, with no clear D. The V end lost 1 base, the J end lost 8 bases, and 12 bases lay between the germline ends. In germline, CDR1 is SGHTA, CDR2 FQGNSA. This CDR3 comprises 14 residues. The CDR3 spells CASSLVWMPDEQFF. DNA for the CDR3: TGTGCCAGCAGCTTAGTTTGGATGCCGGATGAGCAGTTCTTC.

V is TRBV20-1 and J is TRBJ1-4; D call uncertain. Germline V lookup: CDR1 DFQATT, CDR2 SNEGSKA (reference sequence). The ends were cut back, 3 bases at V and 0 bases at J, with 17 bases in the middle. The CDR3 has 17 amino acids. The DNA for the CDR3 is TGCAGTGCTAGGCGGTTTGGGCATTTTGCAACTAATGAAAAACTGTTTTTT. It is translated as CSARRFGHFATNEKLFF.

This clonotype was seen many times. The chain links TRBV28 to TRBJ1-1; 8 nucleotides match TRBD1. Germline trimming cut 3 bases from V and 5 bases from J; bases unmatched to any gene: 2. The CDR3 loop spans 13 amino acids. Germline V gene data show CDR1 as MDHEN and CDR2 as SYDVKM. The CDR3 DNA sequence: TGTGCCAGCAGTTTGACAGGGGAAACTGAAGCTTTCTTT. It encodes CASSLTGETEAFF.

This clonotype was seen repeatedly, ten times or more. V is TRBV14 and J is TRBJ2-5, with D tentatively TRBD1 (6 bases). Germline loops: CDR1 SGHDN, CDR2 FVKESK. The V gene lost 1 base and the J gene lost 4 bases, with 16 bases spanning the gap. The length of the CDR3 is 16 residues. Here the CDR3 reads CASSQGAGPTGETQYF. CDR3 bases: TGTGCCAGCAGCCAAGGGGCAGGGCCGACAGGAGAGACCCAGTACTTC.

This clonotype was seen more than once but under ten times. V usage is TRBV19 and J usage is TRBJ2-5, with 8 bases aligning to TRBD1. The CDR3 sequence is 13 residues long. After removal of 4 bases from V and 5 bases from J, the junction contained 3 bases not matched to a gene. Germline V gene sequence: CDR1 LNHDA, CDR2 SQIVND (reference sequence). The CDR3 DNA reads as TGTGCCAGTAGTAAAAGGGACAGGGAGACCCAGTACTTC. Translated, it gives CASSKRDRETQYF.

This clonotype has just a few counts. V and J are TRBV10-3 and TRBJ2-6, with D unresolved. The length of the CDR3 is 15 residues. Trimming left V 2 bases short and J 1 base short, with 6 bases between. Germline V gene sequence: CDR1 ENHRY, CDR2 SYGVKD. CDR3 residues: CAISEAASGANVLTF. In DNA form, the CDR3 reads TGTGCCATCAGTGAGGCAGCTTCTGGGGCCAACGTCCTGACTTTC.

This clonotype was picked up one time. A clone one base away is much larger, so this may be a read error. This sequence joins TRBV28 and TRBJ2-1; D remains unclear. Germline CDR1 is MDHEN and CDR2 is SYDVKM. This CDR3 contains 14 residues. V was shortened by 6 bases and J by 4 bases, with 13 bases between the two germline ends. CDR3 nucleotide sequence: TGTGCCAGCAGCCGCCCGGGCCTTTACAATGAGCAGTTCTTC. Its translation is CASSRPGLYNEQFF.

Regarding this clonotype: Given a much more abundant clone one base away, this may be a read error. This is likely a read error, given that the CDR3 carries no conserved phenylalanine or tryptophan at its end. The J gene is TRBJ2-3, the V gene TRBV28; D possibly corresponds to TRBD2 (5 bases). The V gene's germline CDR1 is MDHEN and CDR2 SYDVKM. The CDR3 loop spans 16 amino acids. V lost 5 bases, J lost 0 bases, and 15 bases lay in between. CDR3 region: CASSTRTVTSTDTQYS. Written as DNA, the CDR3 is TGTGCCAGCAGTACCCGGACTGTTACTAGCACAGATACGCAGTATTCT.

The CDR3 coding sequence is TGTGCCAGCTCACCAGGGGGTGGGGTGGGCACTGAAGCTTTCTTT. Amino acid sequence: CASSPGGGVGTEAFF. The chain recombines TRBV18 with TRBJ1-1; D may be TRBD1 (5 bases). The CDR3 has 15 amino acids. Trimming left V 2 bases short and J 4 bases short, with 14 bases between. Germline assignment: CDR1 KGHSH and CDR2 LQKENI.

This clonotype was seen more than once but under ten times. V is TRBV18 and J is TRBJ2-2, with 12 bases matching TRBD2. Trimming took 4 bases from V and 3 from J; bases not matched to a gene: 6. This CDR3 is 17 amino acids long. The germline CDR1 and CDR2 sequences are KGHSH and LQKENI. The CDR3 region has the DNA TGTGCCAGCTCACAAACCCGGACTAGCGGGGACACCGGGGAGCTGTTTTTT. It translates to CASSQTRTSGDTGELFF.

This clonotype was observed at least ten times. The genes are TRBV27 and TRBJ2-3, with 10 nucleotides matching TRBD1. V trimming: 4 bases; J trimming: 7 bases; junction bases outside the gene matches: 14. The CDR3 sequence is 17 residues long. CDR1 and CDR2 (germline): MNHEY, SMNVEV (reference sequence). The DNA for the CDR3 is TGTGCCAGCAGTTCTCCCGGGACAGGGGATGGGTATTATACGCAGTATTTT. Amino acids: CASSSPGTGDGYYTQYF.

This clonotype was detected only a few times. The chain uses TRBV29-1 and TRBJ2-1, with D possibly matching TRBD2 (6 bases). V lost 4 bases to trimming and J lost 7 bases, with 14 bases between them. The CDR3 runs to 13 residues. Germline loops: CDR1 SQVTM, CDR2 ANQGSEA. The CDR3 nucleotides read TGCAGCGTTGTATTGCGGGAAGATAATGAGCAGTTCTTC. Protein: CSVVLREDNEQFF.

This clonotype has at least ten counts. The V gene is TRBV27, the J gene TRBJ1-2; D is ambiguous. The CDR3 extends over 15 amino acids. In germline, CDR1 is MNHEY, CDR2 SMNVEV (reference sequence). Between the trimmed V and J ends, which lost 4 bases and 1 base, there was a span of 13 bases. CDR3 nucleotides: TGTGCCAGCAGTTCCCTAGATAAAGTTAACTATGGCTACACCTTC. Translating it yields CASSSLDKVNYGYTF.

This clonotype has at least ten counts. The chain links TRBV6-6 to TRBJ2-7; D is uncertain. V lost 0 bases and J 7 bases, leaving 4 bases between the germline ends. Germline V CDR1 and CDR2: MNHNY, SVGAGI (reference sequence). CDR3 length equals 11 residues. The DNA of the CDR3 is TGTGCCAGCAGTTACTCGTCGGAGCAGTACTTC. Translated: CASSYSSEQYF.

This clonotype was seen a few times. This rearrangement joins TRBV7-2 to TRBJ1-1; D not resolved. This CDR3 contains 14 residues. Germline lookup yields CDR1 SGHTA and CDR2 FQGNSA. V lost 5 bases, J lost 1 base, and 11 bases lay in between. The chain's CDR3 is CASSRRITNTEAFF. The CDR3, as DNA: TGTGCCAGCAGCCGTCGGATAACGAACACTGAAGCTTTCTTT.

This clonotype has just a few counts. The chain recombines TRBV5-5 with TRBJ2-7, with TRBD2 matching 7 bases. Germline V gene lookup returns CDR1 SGHKS and CDR2 YYEKEE (reference sequence). There are 15 residues in the CDR3. The trim removed 3 bases at V and 0 bases at J, leaving 6 bases unmatched. CDR3 sequence: CASSSPLAVSYEQYF. In DNA form, the CDR3 reads TGTGCCAGCAGCTCTCCGCTAGCGGTCTCCTACGAGCAGTACTTC.

About this clonotype: An end of the junction differs from the germline gene, which may be a read error. The rearrangement joins TRBV9 to TRBJ2-2; 7 bases agree with TRBD2. The CDR3 is made up of 16 amino acids. The germline V gene has CDR1 SGDLS and CDR2 YYNGEE. CDR3 bases: TGTGCCAGCAGCCGCCTAGCGGCGAGAGACACCTGGGAGCTGTTTTTT. Translation: CASSRLAARDTWELFF.

This clonotype was counted at least ten times. The genes are TRBV7-2 and TRBJ1-2, with no clear D. CDR1 and CDR2 from the germline V gene are SGHTA and FQGNSA. V lost 0 bases, J lost 12 bases, and 14 bases lay in between. The CDR3 totals 13 residues. CDR3 in amino acids: CASSLARSRANTF. As DNA, the CDR3 is TGTGCCAGCAGCTTAGCGCGGTCGCGGGCGAACACCTTC.

This clonotype was detected a few times. The rearrangement links TRBV27 to TRBJ1-4; 9 positions match TRBD1. Germline V gene lookup returns CDR1 MNHEY and CDR2 SMNVEV (reference sequence). V lost 0 bases and J lost 7; bases outside the gene matches: 3. The CDR3 runs to 15 residues. The DNA of the CDR3 is TGTGCCAGCAGTTTATCGTGGACAGGGGCTGAAAAACTGTTTTTT. Its protein product is CASSLSWTGAEKLFF.